This TCR beta chain emerged from a study of blood T cell repertoires in COVID-19. Turning to the study itself: Samples of COVID-19 (acute and convalescent) were obtained from the United States, Italy and Spain. PBMCs, B-cell-depleted T cells, or T cells provided the cDNA or gDNA that made up the material.

Methods used by the authors: Amplified reference gene primers provided the basis for estimating nucleated cell counts. Profiling relied on immunoSEQ multiplex PCR, and the TCRdb table lists in-frame clones only, not all of them. V and J calls and clone size are given by that table; D and trimming were obtained from the DNA. Among 130,000 to 150,000 clones listed, around nine tenths were seen once. The V gene lost 2 bases and the J gene lost 1 base, with 11 bases spanning the gap. This CDR3 contains 15 residues. Germline V lookup: CDR1 SGHDT, CDR2 YYEEEE. The chain joins TRBV5-6 to TRBJ2-3, with a weak D call TRBD2 (6 bases). This TCR was recovered from a woman between 40 and 50 years old with acute or convalescent COVID-19. The sample was peripheral blood. The CDR3: CASSLRELGTDTQYF. CDR3 nucleotides: TGTGCCAGCAGCTTACGGGAGTTGGGCACAGATACGCAGTATTTT.